The clone carrying this T cell receptor beta chain has just a few counts. Its antigen is currently unknown. This record belongs to a study of T-cell reconstitution after alpha-beta-depleted transplantation in children. CDR3 size: 15 residues. The V gene's germline CDR1 is MDHEN and CDR2 SYDVKM. V lost 5 bases to trimming and J lost 3 bases, with 17 bases between them. The TCRbeta library was prepared with unique molecular identifiers. TCRdb recomputed calls from the PCR reads with MiXCR, one row per CDR3 protein. The sample has about 420,000 distinct CDR3 sequences, about a sixth seen once. Whole-study findings and limits: Reports say that about two months after transplant, the alpha-beta T cells came out of several hundred graft clones that had expanded. Diversity of TCRbeta at day 60 was high in some patients, arising from surviving recipient T cells and thymic progenitors. A year had passed since transplant, and T-cell counts and diversity by then came mostly from newly produced T cells.

The sample consisted of PBMCs, mostly from graft donor cells, taken 360 days after TCRalphabeta/CD19-depleted stem cell transplant. The chain uses TRBV28 and TRBJ2-7; D is perhaps TRBD1 (8 bases). This TCR derives from a boy under two years old who had a stem cell transplant for Wiskott-Aldrich syndrome, so the T cells may come from the graft donor. The chain's CDR3 is CASSQLQGGGYEQYF. CDR3 nucleotides: TGTGCCAGCAGTCAACTACAGGGGGGGGGCTACGAGCAGTACTTC.